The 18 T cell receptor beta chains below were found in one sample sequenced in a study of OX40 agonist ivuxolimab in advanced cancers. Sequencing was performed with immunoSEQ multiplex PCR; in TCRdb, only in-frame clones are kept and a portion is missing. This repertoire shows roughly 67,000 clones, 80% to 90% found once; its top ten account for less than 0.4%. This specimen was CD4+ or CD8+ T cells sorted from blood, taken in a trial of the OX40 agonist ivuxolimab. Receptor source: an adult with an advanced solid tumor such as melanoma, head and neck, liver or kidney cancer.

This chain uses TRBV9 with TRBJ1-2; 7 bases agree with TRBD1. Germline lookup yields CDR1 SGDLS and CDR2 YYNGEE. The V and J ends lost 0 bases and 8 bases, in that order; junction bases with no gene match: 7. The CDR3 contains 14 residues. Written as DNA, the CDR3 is TGTGCCAGCAGCGTAGCTGCACAGGGGAACGGCTACACCTTC. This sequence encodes CASSVAAQGNGYTF.

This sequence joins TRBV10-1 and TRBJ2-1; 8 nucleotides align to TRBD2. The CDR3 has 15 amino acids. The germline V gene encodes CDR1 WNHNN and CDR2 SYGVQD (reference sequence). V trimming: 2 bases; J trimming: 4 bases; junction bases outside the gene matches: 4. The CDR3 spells CASSELSGGYNEQFF. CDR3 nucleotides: TGCGCCAGCAGTGAGCTCAGCGGGGGTTACAATGAGCAGTTCTTC.

CDR3 region: CASSPFSGGEQYF. The CDR3 coding sequence is TGTGCCAGCAGCCCCTTTTCGGGGGGGGAGCAGTACTTC. The rearrangement uses TRBV14 and TRBJ2-7, with TRBD2 identical over 8 bases. The germline gives CDR1 SGHDN, CDR2 FVKESK. The CDR3 extends over 13 amino acids. With 4 bases clipped from V and 7 bases from J, the junction kept 6 bases outside the gene matches. The whole variable domain, remainder taken from reference TRBV14 and TRBJ2-7, is EAGVTQFPSHSVIEKGQTVTLRCDPISGHDNLYWYRRVMGKEIKFLLHFVKESKQDESGMPNNRFLAERTGGTYSTLKVQPAELEDSGVYFCASSPFSGGEQYFGPGTRLTVT.

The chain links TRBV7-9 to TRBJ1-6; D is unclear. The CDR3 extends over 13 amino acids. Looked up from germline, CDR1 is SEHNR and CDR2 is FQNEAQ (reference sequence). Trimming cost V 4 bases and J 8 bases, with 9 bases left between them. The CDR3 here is CASSSGSYSPLHF. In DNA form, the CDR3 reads TGTGCCAGCAGCTCCGGGTCCTATTCACCCCTCCACTTT.

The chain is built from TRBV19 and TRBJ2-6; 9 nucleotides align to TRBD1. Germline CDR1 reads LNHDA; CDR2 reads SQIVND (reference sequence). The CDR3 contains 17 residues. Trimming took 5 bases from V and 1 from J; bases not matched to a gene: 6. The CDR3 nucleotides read TGTGCCAGTAGTCCCCGGGACAGGGTTTCTGGGGCCAACGTCCTGACTTTC. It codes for CASSPRDRVSGANVLTF.

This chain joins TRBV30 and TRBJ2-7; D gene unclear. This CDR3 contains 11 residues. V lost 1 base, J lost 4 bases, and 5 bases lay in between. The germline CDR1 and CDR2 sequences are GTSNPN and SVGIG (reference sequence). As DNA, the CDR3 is TGTGCCTGGAGTGCCAATTACGAGCAGTACTTC. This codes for CAWSANYEQYF.

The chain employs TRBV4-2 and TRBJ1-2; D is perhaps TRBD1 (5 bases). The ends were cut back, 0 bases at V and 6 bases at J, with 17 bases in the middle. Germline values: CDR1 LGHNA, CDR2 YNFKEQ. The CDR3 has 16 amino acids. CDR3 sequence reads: CASSQETGASLDGYTF. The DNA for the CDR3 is TGTGCCAGCAGCCAAGAGACCGGGGCGTCTCTCGATGGCTACACCTTC.

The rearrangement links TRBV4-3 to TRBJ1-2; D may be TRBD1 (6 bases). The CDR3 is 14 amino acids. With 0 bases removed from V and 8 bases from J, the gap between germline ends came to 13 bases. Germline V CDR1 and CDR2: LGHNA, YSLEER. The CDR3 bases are TGCGCCAGCAGCCAAGACCGAGGGGGACTGGGCTACACCTTC. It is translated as CASSQDRGGLGYTF.

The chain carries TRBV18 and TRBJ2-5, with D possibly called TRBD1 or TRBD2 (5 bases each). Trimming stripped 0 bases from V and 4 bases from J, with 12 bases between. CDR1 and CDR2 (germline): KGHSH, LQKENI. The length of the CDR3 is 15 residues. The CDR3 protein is CASSPPRGAAETQYF. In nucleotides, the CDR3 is TGTGCCAGCTCACCACCCCGAGGGGCCGCAGAGACCCAGTACTTC.

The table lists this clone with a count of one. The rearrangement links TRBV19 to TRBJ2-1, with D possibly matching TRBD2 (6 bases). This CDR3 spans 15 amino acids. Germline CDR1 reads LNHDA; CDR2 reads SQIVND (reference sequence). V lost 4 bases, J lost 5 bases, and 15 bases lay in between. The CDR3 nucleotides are TGTGCCAGTAGTACTCCCCTAGCGAAGCACAATGAGCAGTTCTTC. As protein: CASSTPLAKHNEQFF.

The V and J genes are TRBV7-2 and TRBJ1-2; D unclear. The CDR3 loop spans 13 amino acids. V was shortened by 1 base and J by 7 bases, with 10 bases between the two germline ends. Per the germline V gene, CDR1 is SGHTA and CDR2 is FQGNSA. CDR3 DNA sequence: TGTGCCAGCAGCTTAGACGAGTCCTCTGGCTACACCTTC. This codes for CASSLDESSGYTF.

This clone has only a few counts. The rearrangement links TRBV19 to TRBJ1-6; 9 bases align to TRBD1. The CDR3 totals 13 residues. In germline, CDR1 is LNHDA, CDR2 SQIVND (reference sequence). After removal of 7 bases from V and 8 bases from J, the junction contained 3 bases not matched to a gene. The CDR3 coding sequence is TGTGCCAGTACACAGGGGGCGGATTCACCCCTCCACTTT. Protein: CASTQGADSPLHF.

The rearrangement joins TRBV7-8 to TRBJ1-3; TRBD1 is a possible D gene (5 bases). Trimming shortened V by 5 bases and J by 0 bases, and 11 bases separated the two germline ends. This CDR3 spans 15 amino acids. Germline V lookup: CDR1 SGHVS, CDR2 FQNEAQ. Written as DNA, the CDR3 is TGTGCCAGCAGCCCGCCGACAGACTCTGGAAACACCATATATTTT. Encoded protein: CASSPPTDSGNTIYF.

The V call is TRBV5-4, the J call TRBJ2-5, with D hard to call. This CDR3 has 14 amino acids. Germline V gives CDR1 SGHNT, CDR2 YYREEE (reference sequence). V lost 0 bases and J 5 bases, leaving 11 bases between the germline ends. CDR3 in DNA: TGTGCCAGCAGCTTGGCCGGAGTTTCTGAGACCCAGTACTTC. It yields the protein CASSLAGVSETQYF.

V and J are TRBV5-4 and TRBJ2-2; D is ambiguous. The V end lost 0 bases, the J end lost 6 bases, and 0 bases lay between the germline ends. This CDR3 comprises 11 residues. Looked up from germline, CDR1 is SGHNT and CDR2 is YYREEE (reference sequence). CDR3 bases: TGTGCCAGCAGCTTGGCCGGGGAGCTGTTTTTT. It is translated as CASSLAGELFF.

CDR3 loop: CASSPFLADTDTQYF. The CDR3 DNA reads TGTGCCAGCAGCCCCTTTCTAGCGGATACAGATACGCAGTATTTT. This chain links TRBV5-4 with TRBJ2-3, with TRBD2 identical over 7 bases. The CDR3 consists of 15 residues. V gave up 4 bases and J gave up 3 bases; unmatched junction bases: 8. The germline gives CDR1 SGHNT, CDR2 YYREEE (reference sequence).

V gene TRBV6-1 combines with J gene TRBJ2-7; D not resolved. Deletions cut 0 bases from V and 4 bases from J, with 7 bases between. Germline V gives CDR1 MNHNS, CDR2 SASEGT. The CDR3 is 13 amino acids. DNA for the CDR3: TGTGCCAGCAGTGAAGCCTGGGATTACGAGCAGTACTTC. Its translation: CASSEAWDYEQYF.

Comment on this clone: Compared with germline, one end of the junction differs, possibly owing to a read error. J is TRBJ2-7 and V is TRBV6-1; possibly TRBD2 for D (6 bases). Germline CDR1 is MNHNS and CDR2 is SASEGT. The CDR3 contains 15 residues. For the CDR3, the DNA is TGTGCCAGCAGTGAATCCCCTAGCGCCAGCTACGCGCAGTACTTC. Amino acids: CASSESPSASYAQYF.